This entry lists 14 T cell receptor beta chains sequenced from one sample in a study of T cell repertoires in cytomegalovirus infection (dated by TCRdb to the late 2010s). Sequencing used an Illumina HiSeq 1500. Using fastp trimming at Q25 and MiXCR clonotype assembly, TCRdb reanalyzed the public sequencing data and kept in-frame beta chains. Identical CDR3 protein sequences are pooled into one entry, listed with their most common genes and DNA. The sample has around 740,000 distinct CDR3 sequences on record, roughly a third of them singletons. More than 2.5% of the sample is in the top ten clones. Material: PBMCs. These receptors all come from a human donor in good health (CMV status not recorded). Some clones in this sample may be carry-over from other donors' samples.

This clonotype was seen repeatedly, ten times or more. V is TRBV7-6 and J is TRBJ2-1, with 9 bases matching TRBD1. The germline V gene encodes CDR1 SGHVS and CDR2 FNYEAQ. The CDR3 is 14 residues long. With V trimmed by 3 bases and J by 8 bases, 5 bases remained unmatched. The CDR3 DNA follows: TGTGCCAGCAGCTTTGGGGACAGGGATGATGAGCAGTTCTTC. Protein product: CASSFGDRDDEQFF. The whole variable domain, filled in from reference TRBV7-6 and TRBJ2-1, reads GAGVSQSPRYKVTKRGQDVALRCDPISGHVSLYWYRQALGQGPEFLTYFNYEAQQDKSGLPNDRFSAERPEGSISTLTIQRTEQRDSAMYRCASSFGDRDDEQFFGPGTRLTVL.

The CDR3 coding sequence is TGTGCCAGCAGCTCCGAAGTTGGCTACACCTTC. Amino acid sequence: CASSSEVGYTF. This rearrangement joins TRBV5-5 to TRBJ1-2; D ambiguous. The CDR3 spans 11 residues. Between the trimmed V and J ends, which lost 3 bases and 7 bases, there was a span of 7 bases. CDR1 is SGHKS and CDR2 is YYEKEE in the germline V gene (reference sequence).

The chain joins TRBV4-1 to TRBJ2-7, with 7 bases matching TRBD1. CDR1 is MGHRA and CDR2 is YSYEKL in the germline V gene. V shed 5 bases, J shed 12 bases, and the junction held 7 bases outside the gene matches. The CDR3 spans 11 residues. The CDR3 is CASSARDRRYF. The DNA of the CDR3 is TGCGCCAGCAGCGCCCGGGACAGACGGTACTTC.

The chain has TRBV10-3 and TRBJ1-2, with 7 bases fitting TRBD1. Unmatched junction bases numbered 15, after V lost 6 bases and J lost 8 bases. Per germline, CDR1 ENHRY and CDR2 SYGVKD. The CDR3 covers 15 residues. The CDR3 DNA reads as TGTGCCATCAGCGACCTACAATTGACAGGGACGGGCTACACCTTC. It translates to CAISDLQLTGTGYTF.

This clonotype was recorded at least ten times. The V call is TRBV7-2, the J call TRBJ1-2; a weak D match, TRBD1 (6 bases). Germline CDR1 and CDR2: SGHTA and FQGNSA. V dropped 2 bases and J dropped 8 bases, with 15 bases sitting between them. CDR3 length: 14 amino acids. CDR3 bases: TGTGCCAGCAGCTTACGATTAGGGGGTCGAGGCTACACCTTC. Its translation: CASSLRLGGRGYTF.

This chain connects TRBV7-9 to TRBJ1-3, with D perhaps matching TRBD1 (6 bases). The length of the CDR3 is 19 residues. CDR1 is SEHNR and CDR2 is FQNEAQ in the germline V gene (reference sequence). The V and J ends lost 5 bases and 0 bases respectively, with 23 bases between them. The CDR3 spells CASSRFNQDSLSSGNTIYF. CDR3 sequence (DNA): TGTGCCAGCAGCCGATTCAACCAGGACAGCTTAAGCTCTGGAAACACCATATATTTT.

This clonotype appeared a single time. The chain has TRBV28 and TRBJ2-2; D uncertain. This CDR3 has 15 amino acids. Trimming stripped 5 bases from V and 2 bases from J, with 12 bases between. Germline V CDR1 and CDR2: MDHEN, SYDVKM. The CDR3 nucleotides are TGTGCCAGCAGTGAAAGGACGGGCAACACCGGGGAGCTGTTTTTT. Encoded protein: CASSERTGNTGELFF.

This chain links TRBV11-2 with TRBJ2-2, with D perhaps TRBD2 (6 bases). The V gene's germline CDR1 is SGHAT and CDR2 FQNNGV. This CDR3 comprises 20 residues. Trimming took off 5 bases at V and 6 bases at J, with 31 bases between the two ends. Here the CDR3 reads CASSRLKFFTPGEDAGELFF. Written as DNA, the CDR3 is TGTGCCAGCAGCCGGCTCAAGTTTTTTACGCCGGGAGAAGATGCCGGGGAGCTGTTTTTT. The variable domain in full, with the rest retrieved from reference TRBV11-2 and TRBJ2-2, is EAGVAQSPRYKIIEKRQSVAFWCNPISGHATLYWYQQILGQGPKLLIQFQNNGVVDDSQLPKDRFSAERLKGVDSTLKIQPAKLEDSAVYLCASSRLKFFTPGEDAGELFFGEGSRLTVL.

In this sample, this clonotype turned up a few times. V gene TRBV6-4 combines with J gene TRBJ1-5; no reliable D call. The CDR3 totals 11 residues. Germline V CDR1 and CDR2: MRHNA, SNTAGT. Trimming took 8 bases from V and 4 from J, leaving 6 bases between them. The CDR3 DNA reads TGTGCCAGCGGACCGAATCAGCCCCAGCATTTT. It is translated as CASGPNQPQHF.

There are a few counts of this clonotype. The V gene is TRBV23-1, the J gene TRBJ2-6; 12 bases match TRBD1. TRBV23-1 is placed among ORFs of uncertain function. CDR3 length: 17 residues. With 6 bases clipped from V and 4 bases from J, the junction kept 7 bases outside the gene matches. The CDR3 DNA reads TGCGCCAGCAGCCGGGGACAGGGGGCAACCGGGGCCAACGTCCTGACTTTC. Its protein product is CASSRGQGATGANVLTF.

The chain is built from TRBV18 and TRBJ1-6, with TRBD1 identical over 7 bases. Germline-derived CDR1 and CDR2 are KGHSH and LQKENI. With 3 bases clipped from V and 5 bases from J, the junction kept 4 bases outside the gene matches. CDR3 length: 15 amino acids. The CDR3 loop is CASSPLGQHNSPLHF. In DNA, the CDR3 is TGTGCCAGCTCACCGCTGGGACAGCATAATTCACCCCTCCACTTT.

There are a few counts of this clonotype. This chain joins TRBV4-1 and TRBJ2-7; no clear D gene. The CDR3 runs 15 residues. The V end was cut by 0 bases, the J end by 2 bases, with 11 bases between. Looked up from germline, CDR1 is MGHRA and CDR2 is YSYEKL. CDR3 amino acids: CASSQDPGRTYEQYF. CDR3 in DNA: TGCGCCAGCAGCCAAGACCCCGGACGTACCTACGAGCAGTACTTC.

This chain links TRBV5-1 with TRBJ2-2; 7 positions agree with TRBD1. The V gene end was trimmed by 3 bases and the J gene end by 5 bases; junction bases not matched to a gene: 7. Germline loops: CDR1 SGHRS, CDR2 YFSETQ. CDR3 length: 15 amino acids. CDR3 bases: TGCGCCAGCAGCTCGGGCCTGACAGGGACCGGGGAGCTGTTTTTT. This gives the protein CASSSGLTGTGELFF. The complete variable domain, with remaining parts taken from reference TRBV5-1 and TRBJ2-2, reads KAGVTQTPRYLIKTRGQQVTLSCSPISGHRSVSWYQQTPGQGLQFLFEYFSETQRNKGNFPGRFSGRQFSNSRSEMNVSTLELGDSALYLCASSSGLTGTGELFFGEGSRLTVL.

This clonotype was seen more than once but under ten times. This rearrangement joins TRBV20-1 to TRBJ1-6; TRBD1 aligns across 8 bases. CDR3 length: 15 residues. The germline CDR1 and CDR2 sequences are DFQATT and SNEGSKA (reference sequence). After removal of 6 bases from V and 7 bases from J, the junction contained 11 bases not matched to a gene. In DNA form, the CDR3 reads TGCAGTGCCCCTTACGGACAGGGCTTCAATTCACCCCTCCACTTT. This gives the protein CSAPYGQGFNSPLHF.